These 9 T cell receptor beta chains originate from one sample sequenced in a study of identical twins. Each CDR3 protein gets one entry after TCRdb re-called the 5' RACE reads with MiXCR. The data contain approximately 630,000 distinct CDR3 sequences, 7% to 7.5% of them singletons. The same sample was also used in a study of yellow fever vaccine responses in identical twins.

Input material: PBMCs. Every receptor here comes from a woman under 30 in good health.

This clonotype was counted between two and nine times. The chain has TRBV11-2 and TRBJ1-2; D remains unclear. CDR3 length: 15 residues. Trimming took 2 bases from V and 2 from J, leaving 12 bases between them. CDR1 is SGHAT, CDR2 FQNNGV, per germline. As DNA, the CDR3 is TGTGCCAGCAGCTTATTGGTGGGGTGGAACTATGGCTACACCTTC. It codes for CASSLLVGWNYGYTF.

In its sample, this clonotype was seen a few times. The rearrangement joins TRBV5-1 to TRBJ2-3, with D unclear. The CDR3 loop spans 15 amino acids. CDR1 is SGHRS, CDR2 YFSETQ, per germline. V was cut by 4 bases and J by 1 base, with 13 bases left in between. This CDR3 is CASSRTSHGTDTQYF. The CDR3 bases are TGCGCCAGCAGCCGGACGTCACACGGCACAGATACGCAGTATTTT. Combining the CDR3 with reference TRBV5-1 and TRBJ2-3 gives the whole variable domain KAGVTQTPRYLIKTRGQQVTLSCSPISGHRSVSWYQQTPGQGLQFLFEYFSETQRNKGNFPGRFSGRQFSNSRSEMNVSTLELGDSALYLCASSRTSHGTDTQYFGPGTRLTVL.

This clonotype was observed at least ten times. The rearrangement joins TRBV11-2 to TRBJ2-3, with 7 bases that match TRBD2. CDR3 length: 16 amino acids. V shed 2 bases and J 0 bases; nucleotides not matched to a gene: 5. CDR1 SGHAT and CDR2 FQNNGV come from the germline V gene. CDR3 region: CASSLPLAGSTDTQYF. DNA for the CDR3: TGTGCCAGCAGCTTACCCTTAGCGGGTAGCACAGATACGCAGTATTTT.

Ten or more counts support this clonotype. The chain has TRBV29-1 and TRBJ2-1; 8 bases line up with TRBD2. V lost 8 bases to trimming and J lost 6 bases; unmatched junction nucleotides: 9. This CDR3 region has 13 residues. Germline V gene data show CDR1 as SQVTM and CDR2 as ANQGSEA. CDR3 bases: TGCAGCTCTCGACTAGCGTGGGCCAATGAGCAGTTCTTC. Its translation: CSSRLAWANEQFF.

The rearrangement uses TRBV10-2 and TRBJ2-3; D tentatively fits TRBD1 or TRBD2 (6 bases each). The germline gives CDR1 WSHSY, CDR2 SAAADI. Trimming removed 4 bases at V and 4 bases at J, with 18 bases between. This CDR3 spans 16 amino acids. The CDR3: CASSVSGAGSADTQYF. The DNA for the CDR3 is TGCGCCAGCAGTGTCTCGGGGGCGGGAAGTGCAGATACGCAGTATTTT.

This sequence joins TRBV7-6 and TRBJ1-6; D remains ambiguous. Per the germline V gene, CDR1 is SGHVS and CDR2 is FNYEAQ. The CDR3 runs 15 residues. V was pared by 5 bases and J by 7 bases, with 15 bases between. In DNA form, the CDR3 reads TGTGCCAGCAGCGACTTCGGAATCGAGAATTCACCCCTCCACTTT. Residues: CASSDFGIENSPLHF.

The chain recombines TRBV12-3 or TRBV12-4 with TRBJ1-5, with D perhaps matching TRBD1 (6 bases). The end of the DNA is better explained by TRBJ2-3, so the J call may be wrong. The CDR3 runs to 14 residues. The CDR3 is CASSFPGVGQPQYF. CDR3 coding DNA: TGTGCCAGCAGTTTCCCAGGGGTCGGTCAGCCCCAGTATTTT.

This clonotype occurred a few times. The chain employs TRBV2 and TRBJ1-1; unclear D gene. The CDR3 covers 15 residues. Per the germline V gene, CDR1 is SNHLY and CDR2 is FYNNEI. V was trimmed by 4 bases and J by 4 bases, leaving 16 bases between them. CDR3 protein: CASSARHPEGTEAFF. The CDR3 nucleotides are TGTGCCAGCAGTGCAAGGCACCCGGAGGGCACTGAAGCTTTCTTT.

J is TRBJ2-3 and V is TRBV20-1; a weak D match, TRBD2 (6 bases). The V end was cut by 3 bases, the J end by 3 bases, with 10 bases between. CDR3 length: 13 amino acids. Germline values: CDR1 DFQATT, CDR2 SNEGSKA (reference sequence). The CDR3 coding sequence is TGCAGTGCTAGCGGGAGTTTTACAGATACGCAGTATTTT. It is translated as CSASGSFTDTQYF.